This TCR beta chain was sequenced in a study of CD8+ T cells in alopecia areata. Study-wide background: Treated patients took oral tofacitinib at 5 to 10 mg twice daily. Study findings and constraints: Expanded CD8+ clones among the top 100, and scalp clonality, were significantly decreased by tofacitinib. Sequence data from scalp samples additionally include resident alphabeta T cells of normal skin.

The CDR3 sequence is 14 residues long. V was trimmed by 1 base and J by 7 bases, leaving 16 bases between them. CDR1 GTSNPN and CDR2 SVGIG come from the germline V gene (reference sequence). With regard to this clone: Its antigen is as yet unknown.

Isolated RNA was reverse transcribed into cDNA used as the sequencing template. TCRdb's table, derived via immunoSEQ multiplex PCR, lists solely in-frame clones and lacks some. The sample shows under 150,000 clones, 53% of them seen only once. Treatment given: oral pan-JAK inhibitor, 5-10 mg twice daily. Alopecia areata patients had lesional scalp punch biopsies and peripheral blood taken from them. This chain links TRBV30 with TRBJ2-5, with a possible D match to TRBD1 (5 bases). Sequencing was performed on CD4+ T cells sorted from blood, taken at week 4, from a patient treated with tofacitinib. The receptor comes from a human donor with alopecia areata. The CDR3 protein is CAWSGGKGRGTQYF. CDR3 coding DNA: TGTGCCTGGAGTGGAGGCAAGGGGCGCGGGACCCAGTACTTC.